This T cell receptor beta chain was retrieved from a study of blood T cells in healthy people across ages. V lost 4 bases, J lost 5 bases, and 14 bases stayed unmatched. CDR3 length: 17 amino acids. Germline CDR1 is SEHNR and CDR2 is FQNEAQ (reference sequence). Next came a second PCR, run for roughly 7 to 12 cycles, which used a sample-barcoded 5' primer along with a J-beta primer mix. TCRdb reprocessed the 5' RACE reads via MiXCR and lists one record per CDR3 protein. The sample has some 1.5 million distinct CDR3 sequences, 28% seen once. Every donor contributed 8 to 10 milliliters of peripheral blood by blood draw.

This sequence joins TRBV7-9 and TRBJ1-5, with 7 bases matching TRBD1. The sample taken for sequencing was blood. The TCR sequence derives from a woman under 40 in good health. As DNA, the CDR3 is TGTGCCAGCAGCTCAGGGGCAGGGGGTATTAGAGATCAGCCCCAGCATTTT. As protein: CASSSGAGGIRDQPQHF.